Listed below are T cell receptor beta chains from one sample, sequenced in a study of T cell responses to AZD1222 COVID-19 vaccine. Profiled with immunoSEQ multiplex PCR; TCRdb holds only in-frame clones, not every one. The sample lists some 110,000 clones, about nine tenths occurring once. The sequencing used peripheral blood, collected 28 days after the second dose of the MenACWY control vaccine. Source of these receptors: an adult who received the MenACWY meningococcal vaccine as a control. The CDR3 runs from the conserved cysteine through the conserved F or W. A D gene is named only where the DNA matches it firmly. Clone size, where shown, is once, few, many, or a class for clones that have expanded.

J gene,D gene,V gene,clone size,CDR3 DNA,CDR3 protein
TRBJ2-3,-,TRBV18,-,TGTGCCAGCTCACCTAGACTGACCAGGGGGGTAGCAGATACGCAGTATTTT,CASSPRLTRGVADTQYF
TRBJ2-7,-,TRBV3-1/TRBV3-2,-,TGTGCCAGCAGCCAAGTCGGCGGGGACGAGCAGTACTTC,CASSQVGGDEQYF
TRBJ1-5,-,TRBV4-1,-,TGCGCCAGCAGCCAAGAGTATGGGGGGCTAATCCCGCCCCAGCATTTT,CASSQEYGGLIPPQHF
TRBJ1-2,TRBD1,TRBV28,-,TGTGCCAGCAGAAGACAGGGAGGCTTTAACTATGGCTACACCTTC,CASRRQGGFNYGYTF
TRBJ1-6,-,TRBV28,-,TGTGCCAGCAGTTTTTCCGCGAGGGGCTATAATTCACCCCTCCACTTT,CASSFSARGYNSPLHF
TRBJ1-5,-,TRBV5-8,-,TGTGCCAGCAGCTTGGCATTACTGCTCCTAAATCAGCCCCAGCATTTT,CASSLALLLLNQPQHF
TRBJ2-2,TRBD1,TRBV4-3,medium-sized,TGCGCCAGCAGCCAGGACAGGGGGCAGACCGGGGAGCTGTTTTTT,CASSQDRGQTGELFF
TRBJ1-3,-,TRBV19,-,TGTGCCAGTAGTTCTGCAGGCGGAACTGGAAACACCATATATTTT,CASSSAGGTGNTIYF
TRBJ1-5,-,TRBV2,-,TGTGCCAGCAGTGTTCAGGGGATCTATCAGCCCCAGCATTTT,CASSVQGIYQPQHF
TRBJ2-7,-,TRBV3-1/TRBV3-2,-,TGTGCCAGCAGCCAAGATCGTGGGGACGAGCAGTACTTC,CASSQDRGDEQYF
TRBJ2-7,-,TRBV6-5,-,TGTGCCAGCAGACGCAGGCGAAGCTCCTACGAGCAGTACTTC,CASRRRRSSYEQYF
TRBJ2-1,-,TRBV28,-,TGTGCCAGCACCGGCAGGCAGGGTTACAATGAGCAGTTCTTC,CASTGRQGYNEQFF
TRBJ1-2,-,TRBV24-1,-,TGTGCCACCAGTGACCCAAGCGGTCATGGCTACACCTTC,CATSDPSGHGYTF
TRBJ2-1,-,TRBV5-6,-,TGTGCCAGCAGCTTTCCGACAAAATACAATGAGCAGTTCTTC,CASSFPTKYNEQFF
TRBJ2-5,TRBD1,TRBV6-4,-,TGTGCCAGCAGTGATGACAGGGCGCAAGAGACCCAGTACTTC,CASSDDRAQETQYF
TRBJ2-2,-,TRBV19,once,TGTGCCAGTATGGCAGGGCCCGGGGAGCTGTTTTTT,CASMAGPGELFF
TRBJ2-1,TRBD2,TRBV7-6,-,TGTGCCAGCAGCCAAAGCCCGGGACTAGCGGGGATCTACAATGAGCAGTTCTTC,CASSQSPGLAGIYNEQFF
TRBJ1-4,-,TRBV27,once,TGTGCCAGCACCACTCGGACGGTTGAAAAACTGTTTTTT,CASTTRTVEKLFF
TRBJ1-5,-,TRBV5-8,-,TGTGCCAGCAGCCTGAATCAGCCCCAGCATTTT,CASSLNQPQHF
TRBJ2-7,-,TRBV6-5,-,TGTGCCAGCAGTTCAGCAGGGGCCGAGCAGTACTTC,CASSSAGAEQYF
TRBJ1-6,-,TRBV28,-,TGTGCCAGCAGTTTTGAGAGGGGCTCCTATAATTCACCCCTCCACTTT,CASSFERGSYNSPLHF
TRBJ1-3,-,TRBV5-1,-,TGCGCCAGCAGCTTGGCCGGGAGCTCTGGAAACACCATATATTTT,CASSLAGSSGNTIYF
TRBJ2-2,TRBD1,TRBV7-2,-,TGTGCCAGCAGCTTACCCCCTGGGACAGGCGGCGCCGGGGAGCTGTTTTTT,CASSLPPGTGGAGELFF
TRBJ2-7,-,TRBV21-1,once,TGTGCCAGCAGCTCCCGGGACGGGAATTCCTACGAGCAGTACTTC,CASSSRDGNSYEQYF
TRBJ1-2,TRBD1,TRBV6-5,-,TGTGCCAGCAGATCAGGGGGTGGCTACACCTTC,CASRSGGGYTF
TRBJ2-7,-,TRBV11-1,-,TGTGCCAGCAGCCCATATGGCCACTACGAGCAGTACTTC,CASSPYGHYEQYF
TRBJ1-5,TRBD1,TRBV6-2/TRBV6-3,-,TGTGCCAGCAGTTGGGGACAGGGGGCGAGTCAGCCCCAGCATTTT,CASSWGQGASQPQHF
TRBJ1-1,-,TRBV4-3,-,TGCGCCAGCAGCCAAGACCATAGGGGGAAAGGCACTGAAGCTTTCTTT,CASSQDHRGKGTEAFF
TRBJ1-6,TRBD1,TRBV5-1,-,TGCGCCAGCAGCTTGTGGGGACAGGGTCCCTATAATTCACCCCTCCACTTT,CASSLWGQGPYNSPLHF
TRBJ2-2,TRBD2,TRBV5-5,-,TGTGCCAGCAGCTTGGCGGGGGGTATCGGGGAGCTGTTTTTT,CASSLAGGIGELFF
TRBJ2-5,-,TRBV27,-,TGTGCCAGCAGTTTATGGCAGGCACGAGGGCCCCAGTACTTC,CASSLWQARGPQYF
TRBJ2-3,-,TRBV14,-,TGTGCCAGCAGCCGCCTAAGGGCCAGCACAGATACGCAGTATTTT,CASSRLRASTDTQYF
TRBJ2-7,TRBD1,TRBV28,-,TGTGCCAGCTACCCGGGACAGGGTTCCCACGAGCAGTACTTC,CASYPGQGSHEQYF
TRBJ2-7,-,TRBV4-1,-,TGCGCCAGCAGCCAAGGTCATGGACCGAAAAACGAGCAGTACTTC,CASSQGHGPKNEQYF
TRBJ1-2,-,TRBV3-1/TRBV3-2,-,TGTGCCAGCAGTGACCTCCACGGCTACACCTTC,CASSDLHGYTF
TRBJ1-1,TRBD1,TRBV7-2,-,TGTGCCAGCAGCCGCTACAGGGGGTACACTGAAGCTTTCTTT,CASSRYRGYTEAFF
TRBJ2-7,-,TRBV6-2/TRBV6-3,-,TGTGCCAGCAGTTACGCGGGCAGATCCTACGAGCAGTACTTC,CASSYAGRSYEQYF
TRBJ2-1,-,TRBV7-2,-,TGTGCCAGCAGCTTCCTCAACACCTACAATGAGCAGTTCTTC,CASSFLNTYNEQFF
TRBJ1-1,-,TRBV10-3,-,TGTGCCATCAGTGAAGCAGGGGTGAACACTGAAGCTTTCTTT,CAISEAGVNTEAFF
TRBJ2-5,-,TRBV6-2/TRBV6-3,-,TGTGCCAGCAGCCGAGGCGGTTGGGAGACCCAGTACTTC,CASSRGGWETQYF
TRBJ2-1,TRBD1,TRBV27,once,TGTGCCAGCAGACATCGACAGGGTAGCTCCTACAATGAGCAGTTCTTC,CASRHRQGSSYNEQFF
TRBJ1-2,-,TRBV28,-,TGTGCCAGCAGTTTAGGTCTGGGGTATGGCTACACCTTC,CASSLGLGYGYTF
TRBJ2-7,TRBD1,TRBV7-6,-,TGTGCCAGCAGCACCCGACAGGGCAGCTCCTACGAGCAGTACTTC,CASSTRQGSSYEQYF
TRBJ2-7,TRBD1,TRBV6-2/TRBV6-3,-,TGTGCCAGCAGTTTGCCGGGACAGGGTTTTTCCTACGAGCAGTACTTC,CASSLPGQGFSYEQYF
TRBJ1-2,-,TRBV5-1,-,TGCGCCAGCAGCTTGGAATCAGTCGCTAACTATGGCTACACCTTC,CASSLESVANYGYTF
TRBJ1-1,TRBD1,TRBV7-9,-,TGTGCCAGCAGCCCCCTACAGGGGTACACTGAAGCTTTCTTT,CASSPLQGYTEAFF
TRBJ2-3,-,TRBV11-3,-,TGTGCCAGCAGCCAACGGGATAGCCCCACAGATACGCAGTATTTT,CASSQRDSPTDTQYF
TRBJ1-2,TRBD1,TRBV9,-,TGTGCCAGCAGCGGGACAGGGATTGGCTACACCTTC,CASSGTGIGYTF
TRBJ1-1,-,TRBV4-2,-,TGTGCCAGCAGCCAAGGGAGTTGGGCATCCGGAATCAACACTGAAGCTTTCTTT,CASSQGSWASGINTEAFF
TRBJ2-7,-,TRBV27,-,TGTGCCAGCAGTTTAGGGTGGGACACTCGCTACGAGCAGTACTTC,CASSLGWDTRYEQYF
TRBJ1-1,-,TRBV6-2/TRBV6-3,-,TGTGCCAGCAGTTACTTCCCAGGGGTGTTGAACACTGAAGCTTTCTTT,CASSYFPGVLNTEAFF
TRBJ2-7,TRBD1,TRBV28,-,TGTGCCAGCAATCAGAATCAGGGGGCCGGCGAGCAGTACTTC,CASNQNQGAGEQYF
TRBJ1-1,-,TRBV5-1,-,TGCGCCAGCAGCTTGGAGGCGGGGGTGAACACTGAAGCTTTCTTT,CASSLEAGVNTEAFF
TRBJ2-3,-,TRBV7-9,-,TGTGCCAGCAGCCCCCGACTAGAACCAGATACGCAGTATTTT,CASSPRLEPDTQYF
TRBJ1-2,-,TRBV4-1,-,TGCGCCAGCAGCCAAGGAACAGCGGCGGGGTCCAGCTATGGCTACACCTTC,CASSQGTAAGSSYGYTF
TRBJ2-3,TRBD2,TRBV18,-,TGTGCCAGCTCAACCCTAGCGGGGAGCACAGATACGCAGTATTTT,CASSTLAGSTDTQYF
TRBJ2-1,TRBD2,TRBV27,few,TGTGCCAGCAGTCTCCGCAGCGGGGGGCGCGAGCAGTTCTTC,CASSLRSGGREQFF
TRBJ2-5,-,TRBV7-2,-,TGTGCCAGCAGCACACGCGGAGCAGCTCTCAGCGAAGAGACCCAGTACTTC,CASSTRGAALSEETQYF